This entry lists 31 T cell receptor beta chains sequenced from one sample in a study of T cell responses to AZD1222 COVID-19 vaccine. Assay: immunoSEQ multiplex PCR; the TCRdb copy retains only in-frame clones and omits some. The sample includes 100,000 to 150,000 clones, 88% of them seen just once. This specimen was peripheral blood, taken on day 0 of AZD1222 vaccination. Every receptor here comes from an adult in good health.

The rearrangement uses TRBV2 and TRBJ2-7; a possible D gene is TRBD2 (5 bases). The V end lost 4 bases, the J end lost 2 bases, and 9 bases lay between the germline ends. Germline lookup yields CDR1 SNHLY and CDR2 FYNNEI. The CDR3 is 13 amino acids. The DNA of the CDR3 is TGTGCCAGCAGTGGTGGACTTACCTACGAGCAGTACTTC. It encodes CASSGGLTYEQYF.

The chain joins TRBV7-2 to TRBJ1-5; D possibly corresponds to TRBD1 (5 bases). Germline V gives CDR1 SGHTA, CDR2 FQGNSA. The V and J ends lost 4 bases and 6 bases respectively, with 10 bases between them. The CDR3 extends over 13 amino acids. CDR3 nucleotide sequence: TGTGCCAGCAGCTCCCAGGGAGCTCAGCCCCAGCATTTT. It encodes CASSSQGAQPQHF.

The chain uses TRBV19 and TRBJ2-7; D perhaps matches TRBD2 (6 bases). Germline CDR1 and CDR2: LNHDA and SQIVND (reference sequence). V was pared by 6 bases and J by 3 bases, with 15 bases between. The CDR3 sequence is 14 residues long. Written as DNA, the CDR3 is TGTGCCAGTAGCGGAGGGAGAGGGATCTACGAGCAGTACTTC. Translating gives CASSGGRGIYEQYF. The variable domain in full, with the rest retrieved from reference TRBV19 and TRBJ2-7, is DGGITQSPKYLFRKEGQNVTLSCEQNLNHDAMYWYRQDPGQGLRLIYYSQIVNDFQKGDIAEGYSVSREKKESFPLTVTSAQKNPTAFYLCASSGGRGIYEQYFGPGTRLTVT.

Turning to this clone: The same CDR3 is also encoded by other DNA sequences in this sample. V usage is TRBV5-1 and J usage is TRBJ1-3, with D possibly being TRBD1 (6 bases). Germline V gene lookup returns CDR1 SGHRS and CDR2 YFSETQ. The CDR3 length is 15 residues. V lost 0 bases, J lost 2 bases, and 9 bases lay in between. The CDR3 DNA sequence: TGCGCCAGCAGCTTGGAGGACAGCCCTGGAAACACCATATATTTT. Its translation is CASSLEDSPGNTIYF.

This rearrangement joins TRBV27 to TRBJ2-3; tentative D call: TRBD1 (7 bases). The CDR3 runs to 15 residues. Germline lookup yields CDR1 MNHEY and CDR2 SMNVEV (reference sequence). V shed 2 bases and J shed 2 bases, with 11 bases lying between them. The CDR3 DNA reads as TGTGCCAGCAGTTTACAGGGGGGCCACACAGATACGCAGTATTTT. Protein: CASSLQGGHTDTQYF.

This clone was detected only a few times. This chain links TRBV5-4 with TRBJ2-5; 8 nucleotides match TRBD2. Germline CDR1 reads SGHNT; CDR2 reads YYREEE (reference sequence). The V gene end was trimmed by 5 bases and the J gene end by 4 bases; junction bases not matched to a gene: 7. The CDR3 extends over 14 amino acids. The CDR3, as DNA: TGTGCCAGCAGTCCCGGGACTAGAAGAGAGACCCAGTACTTC. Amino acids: CASSPGTRRETQYF.

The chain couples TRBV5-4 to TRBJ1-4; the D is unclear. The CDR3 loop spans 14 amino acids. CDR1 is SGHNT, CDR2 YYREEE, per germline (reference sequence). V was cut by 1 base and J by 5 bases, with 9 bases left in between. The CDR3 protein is CASSLRGNNEKLFF. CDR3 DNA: TGTGCCAGCAGCTTGAGAGGGAACAATGAAAAACTGTTTTTT.

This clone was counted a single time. The CDR3 coding sequence is TGTGCCTGGGAACCGGGGCTAGCGGGGTCCTACGAGCAGTACTTC. Translating it yields CAWEPGLAGSYEQYF. The rearrangement links TRBV30 to TRBJ2-7; 9 bases match TRBD2. With 5 bases clipped from V and 1 base from J, the junction kept 9 bases outside the gene matches. CDR3 size: 15 residues. Per germline, CDR1 GTSNPN and CDR2 SVGIG (reference sequence).

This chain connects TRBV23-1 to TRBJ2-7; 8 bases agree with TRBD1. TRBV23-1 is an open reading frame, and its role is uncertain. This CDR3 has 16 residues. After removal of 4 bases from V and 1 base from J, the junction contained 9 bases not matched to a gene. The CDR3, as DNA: TGCGCCAGCAGTCTTAAAGGACAGGGCCCATCCTACGAGCAGTACTTC. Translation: CASSLKGQGPSYEQYF.

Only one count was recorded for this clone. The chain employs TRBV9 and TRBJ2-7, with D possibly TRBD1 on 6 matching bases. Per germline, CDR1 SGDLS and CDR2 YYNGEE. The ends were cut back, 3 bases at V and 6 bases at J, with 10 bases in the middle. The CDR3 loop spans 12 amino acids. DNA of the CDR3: TGTGCCAGCAGCGCCTTGGACAGCGAGCAGTACTTC. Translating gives CASSALDSEQYF.

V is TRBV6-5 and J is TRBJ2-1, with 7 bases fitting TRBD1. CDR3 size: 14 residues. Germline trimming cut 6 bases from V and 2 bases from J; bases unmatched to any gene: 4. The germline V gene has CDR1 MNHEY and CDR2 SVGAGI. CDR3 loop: CASSTGQTYNEQFF. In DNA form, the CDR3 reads TGTGCCAGCAGCACGGGACAGACCTACAATGAGCAGTTCTTC.

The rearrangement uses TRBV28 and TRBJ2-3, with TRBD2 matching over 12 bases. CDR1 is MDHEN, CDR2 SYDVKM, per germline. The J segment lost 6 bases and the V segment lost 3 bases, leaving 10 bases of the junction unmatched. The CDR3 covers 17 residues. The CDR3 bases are TGTGCCAGCAGTTTGCCTCGACTAGCGGGAGTCCCCGATACGCAGTATTTT. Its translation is CASSLPRLAGVPDTQYF.

Here the CDR3 reads CASTPGLVYEQYF. The CDR3, as DNA: TGTGCCAGCACCCCGGGACTAGTCTACGAGCAGTACTTC. This sequence joins TRBV6-5 and TRBJ2-7, with 8 bases aligning to TRBD2. Losses at the gene ends were 7 bases for V and 3 bases for J; bases not matched to a gene: 5. CDR3 length: 13 residues. The germline V gene has CDR1 MNHEY and CDR2 SVGAGI.

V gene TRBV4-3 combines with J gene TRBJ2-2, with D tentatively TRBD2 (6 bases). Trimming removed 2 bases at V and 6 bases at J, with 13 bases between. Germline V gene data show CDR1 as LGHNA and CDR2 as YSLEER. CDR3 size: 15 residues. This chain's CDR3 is CASSQRVGGAGELFF. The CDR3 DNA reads TGCGCCAGCAGCCAAAGAGTGGGAGGCGCCGGGGAGCTGTTTTTT.

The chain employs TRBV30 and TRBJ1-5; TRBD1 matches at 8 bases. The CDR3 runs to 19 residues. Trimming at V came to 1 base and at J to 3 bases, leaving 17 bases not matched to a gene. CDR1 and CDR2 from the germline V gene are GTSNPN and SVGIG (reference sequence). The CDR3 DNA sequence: TGTGCCTGGAGTGACGGGAGACCCGTTGGACAGGGAATCAATCAGCCCCAGCATTTT. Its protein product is CAWSDGRPVGQGINQPQHF. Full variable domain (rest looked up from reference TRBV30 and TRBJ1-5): SQTIHQWPATLVQPVGSPLSLECTVEGTSNPNLYWYRQAAGRGLQLLFYSVGIGQISSEVPQNLSASRPQDRQFILSSKKLLLSDSGFYLCAWSDGRPVGQGINQPQHFGDGTRLSIL.

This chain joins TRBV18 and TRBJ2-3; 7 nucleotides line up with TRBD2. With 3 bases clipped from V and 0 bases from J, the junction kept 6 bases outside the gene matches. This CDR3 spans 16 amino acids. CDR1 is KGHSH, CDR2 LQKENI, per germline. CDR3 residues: CASSPKLATSTDTQYF. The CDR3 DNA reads TGTGCCAGCTCACCTAAACTAGCGACTAGCACAGATACGCAGTATTTT.

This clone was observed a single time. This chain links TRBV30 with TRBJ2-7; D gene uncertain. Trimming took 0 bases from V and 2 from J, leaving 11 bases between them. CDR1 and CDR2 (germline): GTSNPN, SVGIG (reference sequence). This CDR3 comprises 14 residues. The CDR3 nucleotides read TGTGCCTGGAGTGTACGCACATTTACCTACGAGCAGTACTTC. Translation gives CAWSVRTFTYEQYF.

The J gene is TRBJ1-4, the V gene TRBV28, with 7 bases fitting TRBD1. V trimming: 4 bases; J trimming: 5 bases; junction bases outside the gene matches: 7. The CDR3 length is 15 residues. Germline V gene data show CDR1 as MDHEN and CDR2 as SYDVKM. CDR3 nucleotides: TGTGCCAGCAGTTCCCCCGGGACAGTGAATGAAAAACTGTTTTTT. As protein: CASSSPGTVNEKLFF.

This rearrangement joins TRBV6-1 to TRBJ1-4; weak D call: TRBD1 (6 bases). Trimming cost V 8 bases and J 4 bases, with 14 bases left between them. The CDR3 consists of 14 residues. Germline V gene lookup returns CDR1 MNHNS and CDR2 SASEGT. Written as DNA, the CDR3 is TGTGCCAGCGGCCAGACAGGAGTTAATGAAAAACTGTTTTTT. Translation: CASGQTGVNEKLFF.

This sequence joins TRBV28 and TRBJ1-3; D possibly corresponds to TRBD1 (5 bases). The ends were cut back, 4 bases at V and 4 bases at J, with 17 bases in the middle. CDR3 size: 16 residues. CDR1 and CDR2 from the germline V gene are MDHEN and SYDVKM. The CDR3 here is CASSSPEAGRGNTIYF. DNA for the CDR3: TGTGCCAGCAGTTCCCCTGAGGCAGGGAGAGGAAACACCATATATTTT.

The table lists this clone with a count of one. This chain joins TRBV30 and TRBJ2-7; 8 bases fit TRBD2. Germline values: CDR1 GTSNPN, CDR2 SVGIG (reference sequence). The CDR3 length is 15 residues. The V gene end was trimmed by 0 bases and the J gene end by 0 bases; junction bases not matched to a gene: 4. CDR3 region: CAWSVGAGGSYEQYF. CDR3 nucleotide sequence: TGTGCCTGGAGTGTAGGGGCGGGGGGCTCCTACGAGCAGTACTTC.

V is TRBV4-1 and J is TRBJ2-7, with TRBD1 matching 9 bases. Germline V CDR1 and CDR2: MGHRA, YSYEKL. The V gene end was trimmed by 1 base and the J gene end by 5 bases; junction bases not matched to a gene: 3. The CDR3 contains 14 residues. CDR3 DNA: TGCGCCAGCAGCCAAGGGACAGGGGCTGACGAGCAGTACTTC. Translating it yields CASSQGTGADEQYF.

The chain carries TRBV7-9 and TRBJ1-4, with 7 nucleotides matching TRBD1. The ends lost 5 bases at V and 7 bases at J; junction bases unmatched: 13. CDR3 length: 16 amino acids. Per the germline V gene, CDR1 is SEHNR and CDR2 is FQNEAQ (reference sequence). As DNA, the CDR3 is TGTGCCAGCAGCACGGGAGAGGGGGCTCGTCCTGAAAAACTGTTTTTT. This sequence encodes CASSTGEGARPEKLFF.

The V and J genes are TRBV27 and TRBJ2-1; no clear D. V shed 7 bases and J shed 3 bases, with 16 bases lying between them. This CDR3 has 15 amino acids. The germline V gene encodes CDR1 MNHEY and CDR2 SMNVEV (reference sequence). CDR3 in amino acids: CASTGTPLDYNEQFF. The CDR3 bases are TGTGCCAGCACCGGTACTCCCCTCGACTACAATGAGCAGTTCTTC.

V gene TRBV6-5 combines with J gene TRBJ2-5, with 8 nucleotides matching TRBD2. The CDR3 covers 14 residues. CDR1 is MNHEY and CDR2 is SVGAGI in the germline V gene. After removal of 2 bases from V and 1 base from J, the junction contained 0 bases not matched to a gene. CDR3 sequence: CASSYGLAQETQYF. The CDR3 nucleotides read TGTGCCAGCAGTTACGGACTAGCCCAAGAGACCCAGTACTTC.

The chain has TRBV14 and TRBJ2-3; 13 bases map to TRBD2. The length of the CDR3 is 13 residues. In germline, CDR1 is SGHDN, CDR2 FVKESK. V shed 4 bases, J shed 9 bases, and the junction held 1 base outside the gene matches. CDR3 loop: CASSPTSGRTQYF. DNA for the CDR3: TGTGCCAGCAGCCCGACTAGCGGGAGGACGCAGTATTTT.

CDR3 loop: CASSPRTASYEQYF. In DNA, the CDR3 is TGTGCCAGTAGTCCGAGGACAGCTTCCTACGAGCAGTACTTC. This rearrangement joins TRBV19 to TRBJ2-7; D perhaps matches TRBD1 (6 bases). Germline V gene lookup returns CDR1 LNHDA and CDR2 SQIVND (reference sequence). CDR3 length: 14 residues. V was pared by 5 bases and J by 1 base, with 12 bases between.

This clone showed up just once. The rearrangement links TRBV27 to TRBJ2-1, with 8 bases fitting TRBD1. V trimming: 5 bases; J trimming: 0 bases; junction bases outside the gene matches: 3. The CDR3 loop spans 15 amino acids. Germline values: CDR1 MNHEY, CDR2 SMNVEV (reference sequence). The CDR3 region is CASSRDRSSYNEQFF. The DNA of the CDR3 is TGTGCCAGCAGTAGGGACAGGAGCTCCTACAATGAGCAGTTCTTC.

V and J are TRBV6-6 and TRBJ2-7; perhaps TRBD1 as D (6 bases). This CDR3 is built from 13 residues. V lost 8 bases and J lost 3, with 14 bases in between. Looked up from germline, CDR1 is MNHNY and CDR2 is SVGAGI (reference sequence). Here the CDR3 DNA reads TGTGCCAGCGAAGGACAGACCCTCTACGAGCAGTACTTC. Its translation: CASEGQTLYEQYF.

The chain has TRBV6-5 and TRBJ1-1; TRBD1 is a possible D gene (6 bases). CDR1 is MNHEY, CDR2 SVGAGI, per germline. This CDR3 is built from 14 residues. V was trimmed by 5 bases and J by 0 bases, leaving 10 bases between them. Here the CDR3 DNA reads TGTGCCAGCAGTATCCAGGGGATGAACACTGAAGCTTTCTTT. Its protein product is CASSIQGMNTEAFF.

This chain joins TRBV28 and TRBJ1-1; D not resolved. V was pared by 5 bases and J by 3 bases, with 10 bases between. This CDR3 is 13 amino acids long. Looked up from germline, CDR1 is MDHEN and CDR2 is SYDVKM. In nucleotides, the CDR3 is TGTGCCAGCAGTCCACTTCTGCACACTGAAGCTTTCTTT. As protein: CASSPLLHTEAFF.